Listed here is a single TCR beta chain. What it binds is not known. The repertoire was sequenced with immunoSEQ multiplex PCR; TCRdb's copy has only in-frame clones and lacks some. The data hold 70,000 or so clones, with 90% observed a single time. Germline loops: CDR1 SGHTA, CDR2 FQGNSA. The ends were cut back, 10 bases at V and 4 bases at J, with 14 bases in the middle. This CDR3 has 13 amino acids. These data come from a study of OX40 agonist ivuxolimab in advanced cancers. Study-level background: With ivuxolimab, an agonistic anti-OX40 (CD134) antibody, patients were treated. Partial responses occurred in Three dose-escalation patients, one with hepatocellular carcinoma and two with cutaneous melanoma.

Broader study findings: Normalized expansion of T-cell clones was also low for some nonresponders. Clones of CD4+ and CD8+ blood T cells grew by week 6 at doses of 0.1 to 3.0 mg/kg.

The sequence derives from an adult with an advanced solid tumor such as melanoma, head and neck, liver or kidney cancer. This chain joins TRBV7-2 and TRBJ1-3; D is unresolved. The sample here was CD4+ or CD8+ T cells sorted from blood, taken in a trial of the OX40 agonist ivuxolimab. The CDR3 loop reads CATKGSLGNTIYF. DNA for the CDR3: TGTGCCACCAAAGGTAGTCTCGGAAACACCATATATTTT.